The T cell receptor beta chain under discussion was sequenced for a study of blood T cell repertoires in COVID-19. In the original processing: Amplification of reference gene primers provided the estimated nucleated cell counts. Assay used: immunoSEQ multiplex PCR; TCRdb lists only in-frame clones, some missing. Clonal size and the V and J genes are those of that table, whereas D and trimming came from the DNA. This table holds roughly 81,000 clones, around 82% found once. This clone was seen only once. Trimming shortened V by 4 bases and J by 3 bases, and 14 bases separated the two germline ends. Germline CDR1 reads SGHRS; CDR2 reads YFSETQ. This CDR3 is 14 amino acids long.

The receptor comes from a woman of 80 years or more with COVID-19, enrolled during active disease. The V and J genes are TRBV5-1 and TRBJ2-7, with a possible D match to TRBD1 (6 bases). Input material: peripheral blood. The chain's CDR3 is CASSPGTYYYEQYF. The CDR3 DNA reads as TGCGCCAGCAGCCCGGGGACATATTACTACGAGCAGTACTTC.